This is a list of T cell receptor beta chains from one sample in a study of blood T cell repertoires in COVID-19. Using immunoSEQ multiplex PCR, the repertoire was profiled, and TCRdb retains in-frame clones only, with some absent. The repertoire consists of 180,000 or so clones, with 85% to 90% occurring once and the leading ten covering roughly 18%. Sequencing was carried out using peripheral blood. These receptors were taken from a person aged 65 to 85 with COVID-19, enrolled during active disease. Each CDR3 is given with its conserved first and last residue. The D gene is left open where the match is weak. Clone size, where shown, is once, few, many, or a class for clones that have expanded.

abundance: NA
j_gene: TRBJ2-5
d_gene: TRBD2
v_gene: TRBV14
CDR3nt: TGTGCCAGCAGCCAAGACCGGGGGGGCGTAGAGACCCAGTACTTC
CDR3aa: CASSQDRGGVETQYF

abundance: NA
j_gene: TRBJ2-5
d_gene: TRBD1
v_gene: TRBV6-5
CDR3nt: TGTGCCAGCAGAGGACAGGGGGCTCGGGAGACCCAGTACTTC
CDR3aa: CASRGQGARETQYF

abundance: NA
j_gene: TRBJ2-2
d_gene: NA
v_gene: TRBV5-1
CDR3nt: TGCGCCAGCAGCTTGGGGCCCAACACCGGGGAGCTGTTTTTT
CDR3aa: CASSLGPNTGELFF

abundance: NA
j_gene: TRBJ2-1
d_gene: NA
v_gene: TRBV10-3
CDR3nt: TGTGCCATCTCCCAAGAGTTTTACAATGAGCAGTTCTTC
CDR3aa: CAISQEFYNEQFF

abundance: NA
j_gene: TRBJ2-5
d_gene: TRBD2
v_gene: TRBV6-5
CDR3nt: TGTGCCAGTAACCCTACCGGGACTACCGAGACCCAGTACTTC
CDR3aa: CASNPTGTTETQYF

abundance: NA
j_gene: TRBJ1-2
d_gene: NA
v_gene: TRBV29-1
CDR3nt: TGCAGCGTTGTCAGGGGCACCAACTATGGCTACACCTTC
CDR3aa: CSVVRGTNYGYTF

abundance: few
j_gene: TRBJ1-5
d_gene: NA
v_gene: TRBV4-1
CDR3nt: TGCGCCAGCAGCCAACAGGGTAGTAATCAGCCCCAGCATTTT
CDR3aa: CASSQQGSNQPQHF

abundance: NA
j_gene: TRBJ1-5
d_gene: TRBD1
v_gene: TRBV28
CDR3nt: TGTGCCAGCAGTTGGGGGGACAGGGGGTTTAGCAATCAGCCCCAGCATTTT
CDR3aa: CASSWGDRGFSNQPQHF

abundance: large
j_gene: TRBJ1-5
d_gene: NA
v_gene: TRBV21-1
CDR3nt: TGTGCCAGCAGCAAAGAGGGGGGAATACAGGGGGCAGGACAGCCCCAGCATTTT
CDR3aa: CASSKEGGIQGAGQPQHF

abundance: NA
j_gene: TRBJ1-3
d_gene: NA
v_gene: TRBV19
CDR3nt: TGTGCCAGTAGAACTAGCGGGAGGAACTCTGGAAACACCATATATTTT
CDR3aa: CASRTSGRNSGNTIYF

abundance: NA
j_gene: TRBJ1-2
d_gene: NA
v_gene: TRBV15
CDR3nt: TGTGCCACCAGCAGAGAGCCGGGTAAATATGGCTACACCTTC
CDR3aa: CATSREPGKYGYTF

abundance: NA
j_gene: TRBJ2-5
d_gene: NA
v_gene: TRBV9
CDR3nt: TGTGCCAGCAGCGTAGGCCCAGGGGAGGGAGAGACCCAGTACTTC
CDR3aa: CASSVGPGEGETQYF

abundance: NA
j_gene: TRBJ2-1
d_gene: TRBD2
v_gene: TRBV19
CDR3nt: TGTGCCAGTAGTACCGGGGGGGCGGGATACAATGAGCAGTTCTTC
CDR3aa: CASSTGGAGYNEQFF

abundance: NA
j_gene: TRBJ2-5
d_gene: TRBD1
v_gene: TRBV6-1
CDR3nt: TGTGCCAGCAGTGAAGGTCTCTTGGGACAGGGGGCGATGGAGACCCAGTACTTC
CDR3aa: CASSEGLLGQGAMETQYF

abundance: NA
j_gene: TRBJ1-5
d_gene: NA
v_gene: TRBV21-1
CDR3nt: TGTGCCAGCAGGCCCCGGAGGTATAGCAATCAGCCCCAGCATTTT
CDR3aa: CASRPRRYSNQPQHF

abundance: NA
j_gene: TRBJ2-5
d_gene: TRBD2
v_gene: TRBV9
CDR3nt: TGTGCCAGCAGCGTAGAGGCTAGCGGGAGAACCCAGTACTTC
CDR3aa: CASSVEASGRTQYF

abundance: NA
j_gene: TRBJ1-1
d_gene: TRBD1
v_gene: TRBV3-1/TRBV3-2
CDR3nt: TGTGCCAGCAGCCAGGGGACAGTAAACACTGAAGCTTTCTTT
CDR3aa: CASSQGTVNTEAFF

abundance: once
j_gene: TRBJ2-3
d_gene: TRBD1
v_gene: TRBV19
CDR3nt: TGTGCCAGTAGAGACAGGGGAAGCACAGATACGCAGTATTTT
CDR3aa: CASRDRGSTDTQYF

abundance: NA
j_gene: TRBJ2-2
d_gene: TRBD2
v_gene: TRBV7-9
CDR3nt: TGTGCCAGCAGCTTGGGACTACCGAACACCGGGGAGCTGTTTTTT
CDR3aa: CASSLGLPNTGELFF

abundance: NA
j_gene: TRBJ2-1
d_gene: TRBD2
v_gene: TRBV7-3
CDR3nt: TGTGCCAGCAGCCCCGAACCGGGACTAGTCAATGAGCAGTTCTTC
CDR3aa: CASSPEPGLVNEQFF

abundance: NA
j_gene: TRBJ2-1
d_gene: NA
v_gene: TRBV6-2/TRBV6-3
CDR3nt: TGTGCCAGCAGTTACTGGACTGGGGGCATCAATGAGCAGTTCTTC
CDR3aa: CASSYWTGGINEQFF

abundance: NA
j_gene: TRBJ1-4
d_gene: NA
v_gene: TRBV19
CDR3nt: TGTGCCAGTAGTATACAGGCTACTAATGAAAAACTGTTTTTT
CDR3aa: CASSIQATNEKLFF

abundance: NA
j_gene: TRBJ2-1
d_gene: TRBD2
v_gene: TRBV7-8
CDR3nt: TGTGCCAGCAGCTTAGAGGGTGGACTAGCGGGGCTGGTGCAGTTCTTC
CDR3aa: CASSLEGGLAGLVQFF

abundance: NA
j_gene: TRBJ1-5
d_gene: NA
v_gene: TRBV7-2
CDR3nt: TGTGCCAGCAGCCAACGCCCAGATAGCAATCAGCCCCAGCATTTT
CDR3aa: CASSQRPDSNQPQHF

abundance: NA
j_gene: TRBJ1-6
d_gene: NA
v_gene: TRBV4-3
CDR3nt: TGCGCCAGCAGCCATGGACTTGAGGCTTCACCCCTCCACTTT
CDR3aa: CASSHGLEASPLHF

abundance: NA
j_gene: TRBJ1-6
d_gene: TRBD1
v_gene: TRBV13
CDR3nt: TGTGCCAGCTCCGGCCTCGGGACAGCCTATTCACCCCTCCACTTT
CDR3aa: CASSGLGTAYSPLHF

abundance: NA
j_gene: TRBJ2-3
d_gene: TRBD2
v_gene: TRBV3-1/TRBV3-2
CDR3nt: TGTGCCAGCAGCCTCAAGATACGGGCTAGCGGGGGGGTTACAGATACGCAGTATTTT
CDR3aa: CASSLKIRASGGVTDTQYF

abundance: NA
j_gene: TRBJ2-7
d_gene: TRBD1
v_gene: TRBV27
CDR3nt: TGTGCCAGCAGTTCCTTGATATTACAGGGGGCCGAAGAGCAGTACTTC
CDR3aa: CASSSLILQGAEEQYF

abundance: NA
j_gene: TRBJ1-3
d_gene: TRBD1
v_gene: TRBV9
CDR3nt: TGTGCCAGCAGCGGGACGGGACAGGGGGCCGCTGGAAACACCATATATTTT
CDR3aa: CASSGTGQGAAGNTIYF

abundance: few
j_gene: TRBJ2-2
d_gene: NA
v_gene: TRBV4-1
CDR3nt: TGCGCCAGCAGCCAAGATGGGGCGGGGGCCAACACCGGGGAGCTGTTTTTT
CDR3aa: CASSQDGAGANTGELFF

abundance: once
j_gene: TRBJ2-1
d_gene: NA
v_gene: TRBV9
CDR3nt: TGTGCCAGCAGCGTAGCTAACTACAATGAGCAGTTCTTC
CDR3aa: CASSVANYNEQFF

abundance: NA
j_gene: TRBJ2-7
d_gene: NA
v_gene: TRBV27
CDR3nt: TGTGCCAGCAGCAAGGACAGATTCTCCTACGAGCAGTACTTC
CDR3aa: CASSKDRFSYEQYF

abundance: once
j_gene: TRBJ2-7
d_gene: TRBD2
v_gene: TRBV10-3
CDR3nt: TGTGCCATCAGTGAAGGACTAGCGGGGAGCTCCTACGAGCAGTACTTC
CDR3aa: CAISEGLAGSSYEQYF

abundance: NA
j_gene: TRBJ2-5
d_gene: TRBD1
v_gene: TRBV27
CDR3nt: TGTGCCAGCAGTTTATCGACAGGGGGAGAGACCCAGTACTTC
CDR3aa: CASSLSTGGETQYF

abundance: few
j_gene: TRBJ2-2
d_gene: TRBD1
v_gene: TRBV6-2/TRBV6-3
CDR3nt: TGTGCCAGCAGTTACAGCGGACAGGGGGCGTGGAGGGCCGGGGAGCTGTTTTTT
CDR3aa: CASSYSGQGAWRAGELFF

abundance: NA
j_gene: TRBJ1-5
d_gene: TRBD1
v_gene: TRBV5-8
CDR3nt: TGTGCCAGCAGCTTGCGACAGGGAAGCAATCAGCCCCAGCATTTT
CDR3aa: CASSLRQGSNQPQHF

abundance: NA
j_gene: TRBJ1-1
d_gene: TRBD1
v_gene: TRBV4-1
CDR3nt: TGCGCCAGCAGCCAAACGACAGGGGGGGAGTGGAACACTGAAGCTTTCTTT
CDR3aa: CASSQTTGGEWNTEAFF

abundance: NA
j_gene: TRBJ2-1
d_gene: TRBD2
v_gene: TRBV6-5
CDR3nt: TGTGCCAGCAGGCTAGCGGGGAGCTCCTACAATGAGCAGTTCTTC
CDR3aa: CASRLAGSSYNEQFF

abundance: NA
j_gene: TRBJ1-1
d_gene: NA
v_gene: TRBV7-8
CDR3nt: TGTGCCAGCAGCTTGTCCCCGCCGCGGGGGGCGAACACTGAAGCTTTCTTT
CDR3aa: CASSLSPPRGANTEAFF

abundance: once
j_gene: TRBJ2-3
d_gene: NA
v_gene: TRBV6-2/TRBV6-3
CDR3nt: TGTGCCAGCAGTTACACCCCCGGGACAGGATGGAGGGAGGGTACGCAGTATTTT
CDR3aa: CASSYTPGTGWREGTQYF

abundance: few
j_gene: TRBJ2-7
d_gene: NA
v_gene: TRBV28
CDR3nt: TGTGCCAGCAGCGCGGTTGGGACACACTCCTACGAGCAGTACTTC
CDR3aa: CASSAVGTHSYEQYF

abundance: NA
j_gene: TRBJ1-5
d_gene: NA
v_gene: TRBV7-2
CDR3nt: TGTGCCAGCAGCCGGTCTAGGAGCCCCAATCAGCCCCAGCATTTT
CDR3aa: CASSRSRSPNQPQHF

abundance: NA
j_gene: TRBJ1-1
d_gene: TRBD1
v_gene: TRBV9
CDR3nt: TGTGCCAGCGCGACAGGGACGGACACTGAAGCTTTCTTT
CDR3aa: CASATGTDTEAFF

abundance: NA
j_gene: TRBJ2-1
d_gene: NA
v_gene: TRBV5-1
CDR3nt: TGCGCCAGCAGCCGGGATATTATAAATGAGCAGTTCTTC
CDR3aa: CASSRDIINEQFF

abundance: NA
j_gene: TRBJ1-5
d_gene: NA
v_gene: TRBV7-9
CDR3nt: TGTGCCAGCAGCAGGCAGGGGACTCAGCCCCAGCATTTT
CDR3aa: CASSRQGTQPQHF

abundance: once
j_gene: TRBJ2-7
d_gene: TRBD1
v_gene: TRBV11-2
CDR3nt: TGTGCCAGCAGCCTAACGACAGGGGCTAGGGGCGAGCAGTACTTC
CDR3aa: CASSLTTGARGEQYF

abundance: NA
j_gene: TRBJ2-3
d_gene: TRBD2
v_gene: TRBV5-4
CDR3nt: TGTGCCAGCAGTGCCGGGACTAGCGGGGGGCGGGGCACAGATACGCAGTATTTT
CDR3aa: CASSAGTSGGRGTDTQYF

abundance: few
j_gene: TRBJ2-1
d_gene: TRBD2
v_gene: TRBV6-1
CDR3nt: TGTGCCAGCAGTGAAGTGACTAGCGGGGGGAATGAGCAGTTCTTC
CDR3aa: CASSEVTSGGNEQFF

abundance: NA
j_gene: TRBJ2-7
d_gene: TRBD1
v_gene: TRBV27
CDR3nt: TGTGCCAGCAGTTTAATTTTCCGGGACAGGGGTATACACGAGCAGTACTTC
CDR3aa: CASSLIFRDRGIHEQYF

abundance: NA
j_gene: TRBJ1-2
d_gene: NA
v_gene: TRBV10-3
CDR3nt: TGTGCCATCAGTGAAGGTGGGGGCTTCTATGGCTACACCTTC
CDR3aa: CAISEGGGFYGYTF

abundance: few
j_gene: TRBJ2-3
d_gene: TRBD2
v_gene: TRBV29-1
CDR3nt: TGCAGCAGCCTAGCGGGAGGAACAGATACGCAGTATTTT
CDR3aa: CSSLAGGTDTQYF

abundance: NA
j_gene: TRBJ2-3
d_gene: NA
v_gene: TRBV5-6
CDR3nt: TGTGCCAGCAGCTCGCTACACAGGGCCCAGGGTGGCACAGATACGCAGTATTTT
CDR3aa: CASSSLHRAQGGTDTQYF

abundance: NA
j_gene: TRBJ2-1
d_gene: TRBD1
v_gene: TRBV5-5
CDR3nt: TGTGCCAGCAGCCTAACAGGGGGCGCCTCCTACAATGAGCAGTTCTTC
CDR3aa: CASSLTGGASYNEQFF

abundance: NA
j_gene: TRBJ1-2
d_gene: TRBD1
v_gene: TRBV10-3
CDR3nt: TGTGCCATCAGTGAGTCGAGGGGACAGGGGAGACCTTATGGCTACACCTTC
CDR3aa: CAISESRGQGRPYGYTF